These 4 T cell receptor beta chains were sequenced from one sample in a study of OX40 agonist ivuxolimab in advanced cancers. Repertoires were generated with immunoSEQ multiplex PCR, while TCRdb's copy carries only in-frame clones and drops some. The profile covers about 50,000 clones, with around 90% appearing a single time and roughly 6.2% taken by the ten largest. This specimen was CD4+ or CD8+ T cells sorted from blood, taken in a trial of the OX40 agonist ivuxolimab. The receptors here all came from an adult with an advanced solid tumor such as melanoma, head and neck, liver or kidney cancer.

This chain connects TRBV15 to TRBJ2-3; D possibly corresponds to TRBD2 (6 bases). The CDR3 loop spans 15 amino acids. V lost 0 bases to trimming and J lost 3 bases, with 10 bases between them. Germline V gene sequence: CDR1 LNHNV, CDR2 YYDKDF (reference sequence). The CDR3 region is CATSRDAGMTDTQYF. CDR3 DNA: TGTGCCACCAGCAGAGATGCGGGGATGACAGATACGCAGTATTTT.

V gene TRBV5-1 combines with J gene TRBJ2-7; 10 bases map to TRBD2. The germline gives CDR1 SGHRS, CDR2 YFSETQ. Unmatched junction bases numbered 7, after V lost 1 base and J lost 0 bases. The CDR3 extends over 17 amino acids. CDR3 in DNA: TGCGCCAGCAGCTTGTGGGCTAGCGGGGGTTCCTCCTACGAGCAGTACTTC. This sequence encodes CASSLWASGGSSYEQYF.

The chain couples TRBV13 to TRBJ2-2, with TRBD2 identical over 14 bases. The V segment lost 5 bases and the J segment 4 bases; nucleotides outside the gene matches: 3. This CDR3 is 16 amino acids long. Looked up from germline, CDR1 is PRHDT and CDR2 is FYEKMQ (reference sequence). In nucleotides, the CDR3 is TGTGCCAGCAGCCTGACTAGCGGGGGGGCCACCGGGGAGCTGTTTTTT. It is translated as CASSLTSGGATGELFF. Complete variable domain (other parts from reference TRBV13 and TRBJ2-2): AAGVIQSPRHLIKEKRETATLKCYPIPRHDTVYWYQQGPGQDPQFLISFYEKMQSDKGSIPDRFSAQQFSDYHSELNMSSLELGDSALYFCASSLTSGGATGELFFGEGSRLTVL.

V and J are TRBV9 and TRBJ2-5, with 11 bases fitting TRBD2. Trimming took 4 bases from V and 5 from J; bases not matched to a gene: 10. The germline gives CDR1 SGDLS, CDR2 YYNGEE. The CDR3 loop spans 16 amino acids. The CDR3 coding sequence is TGTGCCAGCAGCTCAGTCGCTAGCGGGGGGTTGGAGACCCAGTACTTC. It translates to CASSSVASGGLETQYF.